Listed here are 15 T cell receptor beta chains from one sample, sequenced in a study of CXCR3-negative and CXCR3-positive naive CD8 T cells. With UMI labels, 5' RACE was used to prepare the TRB cDNA libraries. Each CDR3 protein gets one entry in TCRdb, which reprocessed the 5' RACE reads and gives no DNA. The clone table shows tens of thousands of distinct CDR3 sequences, with the ten largest holding around 0.82%. These TCRs are of unknown antigen specificity. Study-level findings and limits: Greater hydrophobicity was found in TRB CDR3s of CXCR3-positive naive cells than of CXCR3-negative naive cells.

The sequencing input was naive CXCR3+ CD8+ T cells from blood. The subset denotes: CD45RO-CCR7+CD27+CD95- naive CD8+ T cells expressing CXCR3 (TNR3+). Receptor source: a human donor in good health. Some clones in this sample may be carry-over from other donors' samples.

This chain links TRBV28 with TRBJ2-5; the TCRdb D gene call, TRBD1, has no DNA to confirm it. This CDR3 contains 14 residues. Germline CDR1 reads MDHEN; CDR2 reads SYDVKM. The CDR3 is CASSLRQAQETQYF.

The rearrangement links TRBV28 to TRBJ2-1; TCRdb's D gene call, TRBD2, goes unchecked for lack of DNA. The CDR3 totals 17 residues. Per the germline V gene, CDR1 is MDHEN and CDR2 is SYDVKM. The CDR3 loop reads CASRLRSLDSYGDEQFF.

The chain has TRBV4-1 and TRBJ2-1; the D gene TCRdb calls, TRBD1, cannot be checked with no DNA. The CDR3 runs to 15 residues. The V gene's germline CDR1 is MGHRA and CDR2 YSYEKL. The CDR3 sequence is CASSQRQGAWNEQFF.

This rearrangement joins TRBV29-1 to TRBJ2-7. The V gene's germline CDR1 is SQVTM and CDR2 ANQGSEA. The CDR3 covers 14 residues. The CDR3 region is CSVEGDTYTYEQYF.

The rearrangement uses TRBV29-1 and TRBJ1-1; TCRdb returns TRBD1, unconfirmable since there is no DNA. The germline CDR1 and CDR2 sequences are SQVTM and ANQGSEA. This CDR3 has 18 amino acids. Here the CDR3 reads CSVARVSNRGLESTEAFF. Looking up the rest from reference TRBV29-1 and TRBJ1-1 gives the full variable domain: SAVISQKPSRDICQRGTSLTIQCQVDSQVTMMFWYRQQPGQSLTLIATANQGSEATYESGFVIDKFPISRPNLTFSTLTVSNMSPEDSSIYLCSVARVSNRGLESTEAFFGQGTRLTVV.

The chain uses TRBV10-3 and TRBJ2-2; the D call from TCRdb, TRBD2, cannot be confirmed without DNA. The CDR3 extends over 16 amino acids. Germline V CDR1 and CDR2: ENHRY, SYGVKD. The CDR3 reads CAIKSRQAPNTGELFF.

V is TRBV29-1 and J is TRBJ2-5; TCRdb indicates TRBD2, and absent DNA this call remains unverified. This CDR3 region has 15 residues. The germline V gene has CDR1 SQVTM and CDR2 ANQGSEA. CDR3 sequence reads: CSVEVRGRVQETQYF.

This rearrangement joins TRBV12-3 or TRBV12-4 to TRBJ2-2. The CDR3 contains 16 residues. The CDR3 here is CASSLRAISNTGELFF.

The chain couples TRBV20-1 to TRBJ2-4; TCRdb's assignment of TRBD2 cannot be checked, as there is no DNA. Per germline, CDR1 DFQATT and CDR2 SNEGSKA (reference sequence). This CDR3 has 13 residues. The CDR3 region is CSARGLATNIQYF.

This rearrangement joins TRBV5-1 to TRBJ2-5; TCRdb gives TRBD2 as the D gene, but with no DNA this cannot be confirmed. The germline CDR1 and CDR2 sequences are SGHRS and YFSETQ. This CDR3 region has 15 residues. CDR3 loop: CASSLRREPQETQYF.

The rearrangement joins TRBV3-1 to TRBJ1-1; TCRdb's D call, TRBD1, is unchecked because there is no DNA. Germline CDR1 reads LGHDT; CDR2 reads YNNKEL (reference sequence). The CDR3 extends over 17 amino acids. CDR3 loop: CASSQEGGTGHRSEAFF.

The CDR3 spells CASSFRGTDTQYF. The chain carries TRBV5-6 and TRBJ2-3; lacking DNA, the TRBD1 call made by TCRdb goes unchecked. The CDR3 has 13 residues. Germline V lookup: CDR1 SGHDT, CDR2 YYEEEE.

The chain couples TRBV7-6 to TRBJ2-1; the D gene TCRdb calls, TRBD1, cannot be checked with no DNA. Germline V gene sequence: CDR1 SGHVS, CDR2 FNYEAQ. This CDR3 spans 16 amino acids. CDR3 region: CASSPSGITPTGEQFF.

This chain connects TRBV28 to TRBJ2-7; TCRdb outputs TRBD2, but without DNA this stays unchecked. This CDR3 spans 14 amino acids. Germline V gene lookup returns CDR1 MDHEN and CDR2 SYDVKM. CDR3 region: CASSATSGPREQYF. The full variable domain, in which reference TRBV28 and TRBJ2-7 provide the parts outside the CDR3, is DVKVTQSSRYLVKRTGEKVFLECVQDMDHENMFWYRQDPGLGLRLIYFSYDVKMKEKGDIPEGYSVSREKKERFSLILESASTNQTSMYLCASSATSGPREQYFGPGTRLTVT.

CDR3: CASSLGYDGYTF. J is TRBJ1-2 and V is TRBV7-9. Germline V gene lookup returns CDR1 SEHNR and CDR2 FQNEAQ (reference sequence). The CDR3 runs to 12 residues. The complete variable domain, with remaining parts taken from reference TRBV7-9 and TRBJ1-2, reads DTGVSQNPRHKITKRGQNVTFRCDPISEHNRLYWYRQTLGQGPEFLTYFQNEAQLEKSRLLSDRFSAERPKGSFSTLEIQRTEQGDSAMYLCASSLGYDGYTFGSGTRLTVV.